This T cell receptor (beta chain) was captured in a study of lymphopenia after photon versus proton radiotherapy. Study-wide results and limits: Post-nadir diversity loss with photons came from oligoclonal expansion, particularly CD8+ Temra cells. Proton therapy kept repertoires fairly stable, unlike photons, which gained effector/memory cells.

V lost 6 bases to trimming and J lost 4 bases, with 13 bases between them. This CDR3 spans 14 amino acids. The germline gives CDR1 MDHEN, CDR2 SYDVKM. This clone was counted between two and nine times. Its antigen is not identified. Data came from immunoSEQ multiplex PCR; TCRdb stores just in-frame clones and leaves some out. The sample has roughly 36,000 clones, roughly nine tenths seen once. This TCR came from a woman aged 50 to 60 with pancreatic cancer. The source was peripheral blood, collected from a patient treated with photon-based radiotherapy. The chain employs TRBV28 and TRBJ1-5, with D perhaps TRBD1 (5 bases). This chain's CDR3 is CASSRETANQPQHF. The CDR3 region has the DNA TGTGCCAGCAGCAGAGAGACAGCTAATCAGCCCCAGCATTTT.